Below, one T cell receptor beta chain is given with its context. These data belong to a study of blood T cell repertoires in COVID-19. TCRdb's table, derived via immunoSEQ multiplex PCR, lists solely in-frame clones and lacks some. The table lists about 64,000 clones, approximately 79% of them singletons. The CDR3 covers 14 residues. Germline CDR1 and CDR2: SGHTS and YDEGEE. The V gene lost 2 bases and the J gene lost 4 bases, with 10 bases spanning the gap. V is TRBV5-8 and J is TRBJ1-3; perhaps TRBD1 as D (6 bases). The sequenced material came from peripheral blood. The receptor was isolated from a human donor in a cohort sampled during active COVID-19. For the CDR3, the DNA is TGTGCCAGCAGCTTTGGGGGCAGCGGAAACACCATATATTTT. Its translation is CASSFGGSGNTIYF.